This T cell receptor (beta chain) was obtained from a study of cytomegalovirus exposure and HLA in healthy donors. The germline CDR1 and CDR2 sequences are MRHNA and SNTAGT. J gave up 3 bases and V 6 bases, and 7 bases lay outside the gene matches. The CDR3 length is 16 residues. In this sample, this clone turned up a few times. Vbeta (60) and Jbeta (13) primers were used in the PCR. The assay was immunoSEQ multiplex PCR, and TCRdb's table has in-frame clones only and misses some. This table has some 140,000 clones, about 70% appearing once. The chain links TRBV6-4 to TRBJ2-2, with TRBD2 identical over 10 bases. Sequenced input: PBMCs. This sequence originates from a man between 18 and 29 years old in good health and CMV-seronegative. The CDR3 DNA sequence: TGTGCCAGCAGCTACTTAGCGGGGGGTGACACCGGGGAGCTGTTTTTT. Encoded protein: CASSYLAGGDTGELFF.